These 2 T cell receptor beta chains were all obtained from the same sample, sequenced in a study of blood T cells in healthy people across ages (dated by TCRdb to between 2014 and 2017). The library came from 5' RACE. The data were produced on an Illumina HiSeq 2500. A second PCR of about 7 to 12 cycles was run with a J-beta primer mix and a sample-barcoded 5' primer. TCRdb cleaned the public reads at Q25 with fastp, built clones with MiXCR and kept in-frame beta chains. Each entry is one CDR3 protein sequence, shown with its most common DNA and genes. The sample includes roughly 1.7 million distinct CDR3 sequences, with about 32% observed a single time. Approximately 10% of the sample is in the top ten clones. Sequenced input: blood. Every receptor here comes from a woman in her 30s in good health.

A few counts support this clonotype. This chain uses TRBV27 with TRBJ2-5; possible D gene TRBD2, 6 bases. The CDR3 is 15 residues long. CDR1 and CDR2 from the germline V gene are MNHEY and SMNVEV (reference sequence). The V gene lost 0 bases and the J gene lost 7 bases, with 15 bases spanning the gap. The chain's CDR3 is CASSLSPGVWGTQYF. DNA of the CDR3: TGTGCCAGCAGTTTATCGCCGGGGGTTTGGGGGACCCAGTACTTC.

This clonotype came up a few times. In DNA, the CDR3 is TGTGCCAGCAGTCCCCACGGGGGGACTAGCGGGAGGGATGGGGAGCAGTACTTC. This gives the protein CASSPHGGTSGRDGEQYF. The V and J genes are TRBV27 and TRBJ2-7; 16 bases line up with TRBD2. The ends lost 5 bases at V and 7 bases at J; junction bases unmatched: 14. The V gene's germline CDR1 is MNHEY and CDR2 SMNVEV (reference sequence). CDR3 length equals 18 residues.